This TCR beta chain was identified in a study of blood T cell repertoires in COVID-19. Germline trimming cut 3 bases from V and 7 bases from J; bases unmatched to any gene: 6. The CDR3 sequence is 15 residues long. The germline CDR1 and CDR2 sequences are KGHDR and SFDVKD. Profiling relied on immunoSEQ multiplex PCR, and the TCRdb table lists in-frame clones only, not all of them. This sample has some 200,000 clones; roughly nine tenths occur once, and the top ten carry 0.78%. Many counts were recorded for this clone. This same CDR3 is encoded by further DNA sequences in the sample. The chain combines TRBV24-1 with TRBJ1-5; 9 bases match TRBD1. Sample: peripheral blood. The TCR sequence derives from a woman between 65 and 79 years old with acute or convalescent COVID-19. CDR3 coding DNA: TGTGCCACCAGTGATGCGACAGGGGGACGGCAGCCCCAGCATTTT. Translation: CATSDATGGRQPQHF.